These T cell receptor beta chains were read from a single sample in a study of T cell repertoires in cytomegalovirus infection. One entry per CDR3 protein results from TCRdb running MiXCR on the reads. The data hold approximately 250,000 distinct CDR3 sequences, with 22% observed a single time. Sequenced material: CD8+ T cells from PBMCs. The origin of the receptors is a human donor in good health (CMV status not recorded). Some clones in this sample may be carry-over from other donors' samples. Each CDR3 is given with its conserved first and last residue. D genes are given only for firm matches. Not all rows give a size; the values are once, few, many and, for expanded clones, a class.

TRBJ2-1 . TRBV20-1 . CSAGRTGGGNEQFF TGCAGTGCTGGGAGAACAGGGGGGGGCAATGAGCAGTTCTTC
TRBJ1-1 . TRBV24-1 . CATSDPGNTEAFF TGTGCCACCAGTGACCCCGGAAACACTGAAGCTTTCTTT
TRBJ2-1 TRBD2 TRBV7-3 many CASSLSGGVSYNEQFF TGTGCCAGCAGCCTTAGCGGGGGGGTCTCCTACAATGAGCAGTTCTTC
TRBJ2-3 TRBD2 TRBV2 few CASKGLAGVDTQYF TGTGCCAGCAAGGGACTAGCGGGGGTGGATACGCAGTATTTT
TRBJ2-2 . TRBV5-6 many CASSFNLKTGELFF TGTGCCAGCAGCTTTAACCTCAAGACCGGGGAGCTGTTTTTT
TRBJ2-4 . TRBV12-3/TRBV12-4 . CASSPVGEAKNIQYF TGTGCCAGCAGCCCCGTCGGGGAAGCCAAAAACATTCAGTACTTC
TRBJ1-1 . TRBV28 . CASSLHGEGEAFF TGTGCCAGCAGTTTACACGGCGAGGGCGAAGCTTTCTTT
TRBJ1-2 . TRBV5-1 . CASSLGQGEWGYTF TGCGCCAGCAGCTTGGGGCAGGGCGAATGGGGCTACACCTTC
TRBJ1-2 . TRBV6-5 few CASSYSWGAGGYTF TGTGCCAGCAGTTACTCGTGGGGGGCCGGCGGCTACACCTTC
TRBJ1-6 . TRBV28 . CASSLLGRENSPLHF TGTGCCAGCAGTTTATTGGGAAGAGAAAATTCACCCCTCCACTTT
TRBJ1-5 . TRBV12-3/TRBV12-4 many CASSLAAWGQPQHF TGTGCCAGCAGTTTAGCGGCTTGGGGACAGCCCCAGCATTTT
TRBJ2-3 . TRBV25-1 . CASSPTGPTTDTQYF TGTGCCAGCAGCCCCACAGGCCCTACCACAGATACGCAGTATTTT
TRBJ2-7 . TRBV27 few CASSLRRSYEQYF TGTGCCAGCAGTTTACGTAGGTCCTACGAGCAGTACTTC
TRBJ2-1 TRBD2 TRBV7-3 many CASSPGAGGPYNEQFF TGTGCCAGCAGCCCCGGTGCGGGGGGCCCCTACAATGAGCAGTTCTTC
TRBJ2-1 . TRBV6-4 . CASSPSPQSSYNEQFF TGTGCCAGCAGTCCCTCCCCCCAAAGCTCCTACAATGAGCAGTTCTTC
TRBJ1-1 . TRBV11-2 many CASSRFAGAARNTEAFF TGTGCCAGCAGCCGTTTTGCAGGGGCCGCAAGAAACACTGAAGCTTTCTTT
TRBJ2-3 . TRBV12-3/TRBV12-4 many CASRLWGGDTQYF TGTGCCAGCAGATTGTGGGGAGGAGATACGCAGTATTTT
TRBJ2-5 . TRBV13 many CASSLGSSPGETQYF TGTGCCAGCAGCTTAGGCAGCTCTCCAGGGGAGACCCAGTACTTC
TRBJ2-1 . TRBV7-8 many CASSSLAVSNEQFF TGTGCCAGCAGCTCGTTAGCAGTTTCCAATGAGCAGTTCTTC
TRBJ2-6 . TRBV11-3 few CASSSPDGGANVLTF TGTGCCAGCAGCTCCCCTGATGGAGGGGCCAACGTCCTGACTTTC
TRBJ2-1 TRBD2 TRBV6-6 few CASSFLAGEWNEQFF TGTGCCAGCAGTTTCCTAGCGGGGGAGTGGAATGAGCAGTTCTTC
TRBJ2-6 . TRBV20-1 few CSARDGGSGANVLTF TGCAGTGCTAGAGATGGAGGTTCTGGGGCCAACGTCCTGACTTTC
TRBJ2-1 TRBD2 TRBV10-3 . CAIRGLAGNEQFF TGTGCCATCAGGGGACTAGCCGGCAATGAGCAGTTCTTC
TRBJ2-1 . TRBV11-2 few CASSGEDSYNEQFF TGTGCCAGTTCCGGGGAGGACTCCTACAATGAGCAGTTCTTC
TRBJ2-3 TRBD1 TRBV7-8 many CASFLRDRGTDTQYF TGTGCCAGCTTTCTCCGGGACAGGGGCACAGATACGCAGTATTTT
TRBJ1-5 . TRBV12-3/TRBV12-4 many CASSGGGLGNQPQHF TGTGCCAGCAGTGGGGGAGGTTTGGGCAATCAGCCCCAGCATTTT
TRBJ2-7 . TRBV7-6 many CASSYRRGGYEQYF TGTGCCAGCAGCTACAGGCGGGGTGGTTACGAGCAGTACTTC
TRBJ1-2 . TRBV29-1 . CSVFDTGIYGYTF TGCAGCGTTTTCGATACAGGGATCTATGGCTACACCTTC
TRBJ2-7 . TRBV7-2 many CASSPPGANYEQYF TGTGCCAGCAGCCCCCCAGGGGCCAACTACGAGCAGTACTTC
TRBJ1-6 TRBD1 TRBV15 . CATSPDRAYNSPLHF TGTGCCACCAGCCCGGACAGGGCCTACAATTCACCCCTCCACTTT
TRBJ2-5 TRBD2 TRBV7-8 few CASSLGGSGGAGETQYF TGTGCCAGCAGCTTAGGGGGCAGCGGGGGGGCGGGGGAGACCCAGTACTTC
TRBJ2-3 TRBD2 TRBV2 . CASHKSGTTNTQYF TGTGCCAGCCATAAATCCGGGACTACCAATACGCAGTATTTT
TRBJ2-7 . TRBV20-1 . CSARSDSVSSYEQYF TGCAGTGCTAGATCTGACAGTGTGAGCTCCTACGAGCAGTACTTC
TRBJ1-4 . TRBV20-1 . CSASWGAGGKLFF TGCAGTGCTAGTTGGGGTGCCGGAGGAAAACTGTTTTTT
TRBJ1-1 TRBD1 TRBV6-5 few CASTTGGTEAFF TGTGCCAGCACCACAGGGGGCACTGAAGCTTTCTTT
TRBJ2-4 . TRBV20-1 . CSARAGQLAKNIQYF TGCAGTGCTAGAGCGGGGCAACTAGCCAAAAACATTCAGTACTTC
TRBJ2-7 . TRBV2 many CASSFFGQGMGIEQYF TGTGCCAGCTCGTTTTTCGGGCAGGGTATGGGGATCGAGCAGTACTTC
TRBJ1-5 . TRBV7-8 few CASSLSQASNQPQHF TGTGCCAGCAGCTTATCGCAGGCCAGCAATCAGCCCCAGCATTTT
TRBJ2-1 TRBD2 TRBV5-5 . CASSYEILAGWANEQFF TGTGCCAGCAGTTATGAGATTCTAGCGGGGTGGGCGAATGAGCAGTTCTTC
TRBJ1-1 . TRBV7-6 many CASSLGAGVGAEAFF TGTGCCAGCAGCTTAGGGGCAGGGGTTGGTGCTGAAGCTTTCTTT
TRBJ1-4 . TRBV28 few CASTFPGNEKLFF TGTGCCAGCACTTTTCCGGGGAATGAAAAACTGTTTTTT